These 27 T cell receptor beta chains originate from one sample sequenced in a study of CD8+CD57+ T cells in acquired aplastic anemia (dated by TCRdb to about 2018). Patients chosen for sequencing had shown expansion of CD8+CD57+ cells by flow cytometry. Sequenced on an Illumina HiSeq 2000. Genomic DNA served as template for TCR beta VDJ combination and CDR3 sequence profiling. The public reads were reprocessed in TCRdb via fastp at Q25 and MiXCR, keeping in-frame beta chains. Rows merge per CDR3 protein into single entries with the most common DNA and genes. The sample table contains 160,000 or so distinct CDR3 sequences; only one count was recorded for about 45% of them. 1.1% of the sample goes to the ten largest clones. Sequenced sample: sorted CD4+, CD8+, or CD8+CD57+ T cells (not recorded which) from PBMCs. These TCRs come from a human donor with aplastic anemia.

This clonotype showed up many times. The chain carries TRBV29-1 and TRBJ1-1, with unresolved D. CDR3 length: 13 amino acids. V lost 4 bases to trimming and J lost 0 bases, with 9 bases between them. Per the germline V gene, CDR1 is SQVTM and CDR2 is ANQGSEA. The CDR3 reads CSVVGQMNTEAFF. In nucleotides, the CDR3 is TGCAGCGTTGTCGGCCAGATGAACACTGAAGCTTTCTTT.

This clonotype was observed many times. The CDR3 DNA follows: TGTGCCAGCAGTTTAGCGGCAGGGCGGTCGACCGGGGAGCTGTTTTTT. As protein: CASSLAAGRSTGELFF. V and J are TRBV12-3 or TRBV12-4 and TRBJ2-2; D may be TRBD1 (5 bases). The CDR3 runs to 16 residues. The V end was cut by 0 bases, the J end by 5 bases, with 13 bases between.

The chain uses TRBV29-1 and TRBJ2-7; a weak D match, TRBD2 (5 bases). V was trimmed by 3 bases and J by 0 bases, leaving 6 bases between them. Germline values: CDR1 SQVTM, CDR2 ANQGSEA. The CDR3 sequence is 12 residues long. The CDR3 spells CSVDEGSYEQYF. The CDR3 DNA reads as TGCAGCGTTGATGAGGGCTCCTACGAGCAGTACTTC.

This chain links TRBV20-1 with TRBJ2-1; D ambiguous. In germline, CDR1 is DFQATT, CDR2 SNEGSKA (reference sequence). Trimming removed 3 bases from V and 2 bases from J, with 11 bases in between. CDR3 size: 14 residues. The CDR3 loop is CSASRHRTYNEQFF. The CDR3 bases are TGCAGTGCTAGTAGGCACAGAACCTACAATGAGCAGTTCTTC.

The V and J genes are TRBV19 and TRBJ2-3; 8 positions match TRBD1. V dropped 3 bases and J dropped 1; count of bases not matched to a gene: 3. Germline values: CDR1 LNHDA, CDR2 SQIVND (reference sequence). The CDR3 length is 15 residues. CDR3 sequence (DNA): TGTGCCAGTAGTATGACAGGGGTCGGCACAGATACGCAGTATTTT. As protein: CASSMTGVGTDTQYF.

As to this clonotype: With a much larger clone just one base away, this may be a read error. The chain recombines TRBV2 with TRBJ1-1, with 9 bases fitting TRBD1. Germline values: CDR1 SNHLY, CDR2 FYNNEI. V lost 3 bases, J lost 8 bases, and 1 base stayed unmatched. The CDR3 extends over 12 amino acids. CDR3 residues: CASSDGTGEAFF. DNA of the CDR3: TGTGCCAGCAGTGACGGGACAGGGGAAGCTTTCTTT.

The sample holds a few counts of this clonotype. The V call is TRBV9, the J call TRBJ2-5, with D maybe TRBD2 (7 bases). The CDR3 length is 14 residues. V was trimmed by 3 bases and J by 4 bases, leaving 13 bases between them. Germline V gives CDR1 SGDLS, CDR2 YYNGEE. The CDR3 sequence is CASSGGGASETQYF. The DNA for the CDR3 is TGTGCCAGCAGCGGGGGGGGGGCCTCAGAGACCCAGTACTTC.

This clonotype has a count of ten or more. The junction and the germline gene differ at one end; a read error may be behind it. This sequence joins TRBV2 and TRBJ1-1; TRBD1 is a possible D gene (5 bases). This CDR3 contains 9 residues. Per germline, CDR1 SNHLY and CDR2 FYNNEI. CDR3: CASSEGAFF. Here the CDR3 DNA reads TGCGCCAGCAGTGAGGGGGCTTTCTTT.

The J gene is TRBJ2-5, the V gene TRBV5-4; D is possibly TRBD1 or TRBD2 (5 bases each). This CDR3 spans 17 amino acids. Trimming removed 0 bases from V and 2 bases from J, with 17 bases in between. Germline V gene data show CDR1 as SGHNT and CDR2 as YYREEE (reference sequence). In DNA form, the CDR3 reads TGTGCCAGCAGCTTGGGAGGTTCAGGGTCGGGACAAGAGACCCAGTACTTC. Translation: CASSLGGSGSGQETQYF.

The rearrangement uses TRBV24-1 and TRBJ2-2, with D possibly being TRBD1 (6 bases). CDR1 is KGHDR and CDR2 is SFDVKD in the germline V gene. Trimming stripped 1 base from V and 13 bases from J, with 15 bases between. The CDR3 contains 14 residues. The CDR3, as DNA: TGTGCCACCAGTGATTTCAGGGGACCACTTACGCTGTTTTTT. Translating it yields CATSDFRGPLTLFF.

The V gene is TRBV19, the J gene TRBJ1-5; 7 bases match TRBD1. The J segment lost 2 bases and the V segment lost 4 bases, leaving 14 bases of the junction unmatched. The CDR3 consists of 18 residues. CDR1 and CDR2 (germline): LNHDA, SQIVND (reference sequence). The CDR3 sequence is CASSKTGLATGGNQPQHF. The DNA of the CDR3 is TGTGCCAGTAGTAAGACAGGGCTTGCAACGGGAGGCAATCAGCCCCAGCATTTT. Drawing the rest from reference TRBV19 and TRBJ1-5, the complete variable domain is DGGITQSPKYLFRKEGQNVTLSCEQNLNHDAMYWYRQDPGQGLRLIYYSQIVNDFQKGDIAEGYSVSREKKESFPLTVTSAQKNPTAFYLCASSKTGLATGGNQPQHFGDGTRLSIL.

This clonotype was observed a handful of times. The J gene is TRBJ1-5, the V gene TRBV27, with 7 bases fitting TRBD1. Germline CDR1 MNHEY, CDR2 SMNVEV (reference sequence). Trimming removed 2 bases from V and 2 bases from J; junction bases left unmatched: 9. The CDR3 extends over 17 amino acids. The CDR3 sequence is CASSLGVDRNGNQPQHF. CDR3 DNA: TGTGCCAGCAGTTTAGGGGTGGACAGGAATGGCAATCAGCCCCAGCATTTT.

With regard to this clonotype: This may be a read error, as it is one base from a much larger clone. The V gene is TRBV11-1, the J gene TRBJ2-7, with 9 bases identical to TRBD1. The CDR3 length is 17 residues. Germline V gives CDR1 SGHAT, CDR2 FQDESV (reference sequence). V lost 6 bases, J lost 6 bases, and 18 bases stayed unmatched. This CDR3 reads CASSFSPGQGTGCEQYF. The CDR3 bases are TGTGCCAGCAGTTTCTCACCGGGACAGGGTACGGGGTGCGAGCAGTACTTC.

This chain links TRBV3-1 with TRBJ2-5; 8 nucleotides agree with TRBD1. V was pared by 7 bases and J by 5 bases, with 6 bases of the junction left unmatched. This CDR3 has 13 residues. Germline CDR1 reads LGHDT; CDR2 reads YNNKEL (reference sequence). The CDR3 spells CASTWTGRETQYF. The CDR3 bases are TGTGCCAGCACCTGGACAGGGAGGGAGACCCAGTACTTC.

Here the CDR3 reads CAETRTGADYGYTF. The CDR3 nucleotides read TGTGCCGAAACCCGAACAGGGGCTGATTATGGCTACACCTTC. This sequence joins TRBV25-1 and TRBJ1-2; TRBD1 agrees at 7 bases. The CDR3 loop spans 14 amino acids. Germline CDR1 MGHDK, CDR2 SYGVNS. Unmatched junction bases numbered 14, after V lost 11 bases and J lost 5 bases.

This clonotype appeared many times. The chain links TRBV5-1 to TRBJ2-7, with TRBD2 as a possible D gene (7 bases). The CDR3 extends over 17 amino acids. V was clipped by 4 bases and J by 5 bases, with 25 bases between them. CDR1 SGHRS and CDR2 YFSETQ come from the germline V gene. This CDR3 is CASSRQLRGAGFHEQYF. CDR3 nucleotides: TGCGCCAGCAGCAGACAATTACGGGGGGCCGGGTTTCACGAGCAGTACTTC.

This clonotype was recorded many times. CDR3 coding DNA: TGTGCCAGCAGCCAAGTGCAGGGGGCTAGGCACACTGAAGCTTTCTTT. This codes for CASSQVQGARHTEAFF. The J gene is TRBJ1-1, the V gene TRBV4-2, with 8 bases aligning to TRBD1. The V gene's germline CDR1 is LGHNA and CDR2 YNFKEQ. With 1 base clipped from V and 3 bases from J, the junction kept 7 bases outside the gene matches. The CDR3 has 16 amino acids.

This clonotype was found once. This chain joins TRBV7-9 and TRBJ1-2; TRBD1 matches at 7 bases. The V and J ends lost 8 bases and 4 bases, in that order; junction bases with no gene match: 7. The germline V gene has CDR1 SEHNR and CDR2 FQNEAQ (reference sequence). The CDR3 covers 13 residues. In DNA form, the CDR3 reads TGTGCCAGCGGGGGACAGACATCCTATGGCTACACCTTC. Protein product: CASGGQTSYGYTF.

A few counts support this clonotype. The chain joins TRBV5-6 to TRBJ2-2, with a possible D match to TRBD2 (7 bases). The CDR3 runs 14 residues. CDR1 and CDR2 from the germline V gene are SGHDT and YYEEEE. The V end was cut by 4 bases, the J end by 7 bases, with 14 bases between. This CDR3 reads CASSTGGRDGELFF. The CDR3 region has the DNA TGTGCCAGCAGCACGGGGGGCCGGGACGGGGAGCTGTTTTTT.

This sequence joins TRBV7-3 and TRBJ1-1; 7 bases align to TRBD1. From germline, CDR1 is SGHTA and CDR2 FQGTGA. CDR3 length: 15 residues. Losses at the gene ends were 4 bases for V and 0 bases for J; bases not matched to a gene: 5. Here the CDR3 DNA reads TGTGCCAGCAGCTCCACACAGGGGCTGAACACTGAAGCTTTCTTT. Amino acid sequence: CASSSTQGLNTEAFF.

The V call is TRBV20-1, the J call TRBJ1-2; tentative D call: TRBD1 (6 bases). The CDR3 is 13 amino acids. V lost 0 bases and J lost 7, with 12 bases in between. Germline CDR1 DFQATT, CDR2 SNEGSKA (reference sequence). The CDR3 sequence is CSARDGSGVGYTF. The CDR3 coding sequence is TGCAGTGCTAGAGATGGTTCAGGGGTTGGCTACACCTTC.

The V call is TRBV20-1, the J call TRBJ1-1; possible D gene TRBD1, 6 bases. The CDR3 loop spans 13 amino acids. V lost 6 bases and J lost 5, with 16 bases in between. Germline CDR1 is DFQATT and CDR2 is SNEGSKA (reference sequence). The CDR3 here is CSAILRGETEAFF. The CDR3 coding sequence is TGCAGTGCCATACTCAGGGGTGAAACTGAAGCTTTCTTT.

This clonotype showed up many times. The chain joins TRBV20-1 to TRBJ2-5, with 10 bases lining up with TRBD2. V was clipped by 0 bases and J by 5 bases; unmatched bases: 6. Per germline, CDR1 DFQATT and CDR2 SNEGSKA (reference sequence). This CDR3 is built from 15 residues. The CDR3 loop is CSARDRAGGWETQYF. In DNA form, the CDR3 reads TGCAGTGCTAGAGATCGAGCGGGGGGGTGGGAGACCCAGTACTTC.

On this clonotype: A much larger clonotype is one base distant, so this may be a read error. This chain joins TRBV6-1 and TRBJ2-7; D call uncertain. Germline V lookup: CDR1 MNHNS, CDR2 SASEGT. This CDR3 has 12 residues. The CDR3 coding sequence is TGTGCCGGCAGTGAACAGCTCTACGAGCAGTACTTC. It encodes CAGSEQLYEQYF.

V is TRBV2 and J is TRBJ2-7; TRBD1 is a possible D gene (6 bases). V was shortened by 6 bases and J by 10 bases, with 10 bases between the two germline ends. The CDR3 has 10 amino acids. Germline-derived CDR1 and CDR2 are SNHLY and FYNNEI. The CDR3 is CASSDRLQYF. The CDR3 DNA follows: TGTGCCAGCAGCGACAGGTTACAGTACTTC. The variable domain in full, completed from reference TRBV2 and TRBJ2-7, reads EPEVTQTPSHQVTQMGQEVILRCVPISNHLYFYWYRQILGQKVEFLVSFYNNEISEKSEIFDDQFSVERPDGSNFTLKIRSTKLEDSAMYFCASSDRLQYFGPGTRLTVT.

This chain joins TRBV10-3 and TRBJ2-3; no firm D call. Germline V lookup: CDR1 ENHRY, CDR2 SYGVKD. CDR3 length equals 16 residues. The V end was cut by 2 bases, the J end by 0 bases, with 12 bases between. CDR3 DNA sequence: TGTGCCATCAGTGAGAAGGTGACAACTAGCACAGATACGCAGTATTTT. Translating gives CAISEKVTTSTDTQYF.

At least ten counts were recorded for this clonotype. DNA for the CDR3: TGTGCCAGCAGCCTCGAGAATCAGCCCCAGCATTTT. Protein product: CASSLENQPQHF. The chain links TRBV7-2 to TRBJ1-5, with unresolved D. CDR3 length equals 12 residues. Germline V CDR1 and CDR2: SGHTA, FQGNSA. Between the trimmed V and J ends, which lost 5 bases and 4 bases, there was a span of 6 bases. Full variable domain (remainder filled in from reference TRBV7-2 and TRBJ1-5): GAGVSQSPSNKVTEKGKDVELRCDPISGHTALYWYRQSLGQGLEFLIYFQGNSAPDKSGLPSDRFSAERTGGSVSTLTIQRTQQEDSAVYLCASSLENQPQHFGDGTRLSIL.